This TCR beta chain was documented in a study of cytomegalovirus exposure and HLA in healthy donors. Whole-study findings and limits: Across all donors, roughly uniform sequencing depth was an assumption of the presence/absence analyses. Rarity marked most TCR sequences, yet some public TCRs occurred in many donors.

Primers for the PCR totalled 60 Vbeta and 13 Jbeta. Data came from immunoSEQ multiplex PCR; TCRdb stores just in-frame clones and leaves some out. The repertoire holds some 35,000 clones, with almost 70% as singletons. Notes on this clone: The antigen is unknown.

In germline, CDR1 is ENHRY, CDR2 SYGVKD. The V and J ends lost 4 bases and 4 bases, in that order; junction bases with no gene match: 3. This CDR3 spans 13 amino acids. Sequenced material: PBMCs. The source is a man aged 25-40 years in good health and CMV-seronegative. This chain connects TRBV10-3 to TRBJ2-5, with 7 nucleotides matching TRBD1. The CDR3 region is CAISAAGGETQYF. As DNA, the CDR3 is TGTGCCATCAGTGCTGCAGGGGGAGAGACCCAGTACTTC.